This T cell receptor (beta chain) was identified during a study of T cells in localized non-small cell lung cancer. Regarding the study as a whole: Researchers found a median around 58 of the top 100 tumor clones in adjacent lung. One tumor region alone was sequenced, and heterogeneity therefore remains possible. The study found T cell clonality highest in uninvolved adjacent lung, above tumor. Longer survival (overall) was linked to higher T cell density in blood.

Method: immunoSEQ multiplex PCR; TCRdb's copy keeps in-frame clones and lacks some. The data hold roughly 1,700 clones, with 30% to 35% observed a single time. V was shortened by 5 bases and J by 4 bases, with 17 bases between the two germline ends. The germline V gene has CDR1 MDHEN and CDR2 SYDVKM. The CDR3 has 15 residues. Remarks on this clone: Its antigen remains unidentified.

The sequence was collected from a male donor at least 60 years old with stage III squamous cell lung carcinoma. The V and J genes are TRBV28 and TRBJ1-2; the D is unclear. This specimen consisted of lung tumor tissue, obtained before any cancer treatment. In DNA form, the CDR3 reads TGTGCCAGCAGTCCCCTGGGCCTTACGGTCTATGGCTACACCTTC. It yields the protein CASSPLGLTVYGYTF.